Below, 7 T cell receptor beta chains from the same sample are listed, as sequenced in a study of T cells after yellow fever vaccination. TCRdb called the 5' RACE reads again in MiXCR, with one record for every CDR3 protein. The data show around 260,000 distinct CDR3 sequences, roughly 5% seen once. This specimen was CD4+ T cells sorted from PBMCs, taken on the day of the yellow fever booster vaccination. These receptors all come from a man in his late teens or twenties who received the YFV17D yellow fever vaccine.

This clonotype was recorded a few times. The chain uses TRBV6-6 and TRBJ2-7, with TRBD2 identical over 10 bases. Germline lookup yields CDR1 MNHNY and CDR2 SVGAGI (reference sequence). The CDR3 has 18 residues. With 6 bases clipped from V and 0 bases from J, the junction kept 14 bases outside the gene matches. CDR3 residues: CASRLTPGLASRSYEQYF. CDR3 nucleotide sequence: TGTGCCAGCAGGCTTACTCCGGGACTAGCGAGTCGCTCCTACGAGCAGTACTTC.

The chain is built from TRBV3-1 and TRBJ1-2, with D possibly being TRBD1 (5 bases). CDR3 length: 13 residues. V lost 5 bases, J lost 8 bases, and 15 bases lay in between. The germline CDR1 and CDR2 sequences are LGHDT and YNNKEL (reference sequence). The CDR3: CASSSGPQGGYTF. CDR3 sequence (DNA): TGTGCCAGCAGCTCCGGTCCCCAGGGAGGCTACACCTTC.

This clonotype was found a few times. The chain combines TRBV19 with TRBJ2-7, with 10 nucleotides matching TRBD1. Germline V gene lookup returns CDR1 LNHDA and CDR2 SQIVND (reference sequence). The CDR3 extends over 13 amino acids. Trimming took 7 bases from V and 6 from J; bases not matched to a gene: 6. The CDR3 region has the DNA TGTGCCAGTACCGAGACAGGGGGCGCCGAGCAGTACTTC. It is translated as CASTETGGAEQYF.

The chain combines TRBV30 with TRBJ1-6, with 7 nucleotides matching TRBD1. V shed 8 bases and J 0 bases; nucleotides not matched to a gene: 13. The CDR3 is made up of 17 amino acids. Germline-derived CDR1 and CDR2 are GTSNPN and SVGIG (reference sequence). The CDR3 sequence: CAVEGDRLSSYNSPLHF. The CDR3 nucleotides are TGTGCCGTGGAGGGGGACAGACTGAGCTCCTATAATTCACCCCTCCACTTT.

The chain combines TRBV7-2 with TRBJ1-1, with D perhaps TRBD1 (6 bases). Trimming stripped 5 bases from V and 4 bases from J, with 11 bases between. CDR3 size: 13 residues. CDR1 is SGHTA and CDR2 is FQGNSA in the germline V gene. CDR3 sequence (DNA): TGTGCCAGCAGCAGACAACAGGGCACTGAAGCTTTCTTT. It specifies CASSRQQGTEAFF.

The table lists this clonotype with a few counts. This chain joins TRBV6-1 and TRBJ1-4, with a tentative D call TRBD1 (5 bases). Germline V lookup: CDR1 MNHNS, CDR2 SASEGT. V was cut by 4 bases and J by 8 bases, with 14 bases left in between. The CDR3 length is 14 residues. This CDR3 reads CASSVRTGDEKLFF. CDR3 sequence (DNA): TGTGCCAGCAGTGTGCGAACTGGGGACGAAAAACTGTTTTTT.

The rearrangement joins TRBV6-2 or TRBV6-3 to TRBJ2-3; TRBD2 aligns across 8 bases. The V segment lost 8 bases and the J segment 1 base; nucleotides outside the gene matches: 14. CDR3 length: 17 residues. The germline gives CDR1 MNHEY, CDR2 SVGEGT. CDR3 loop: CASLPGRTSGGTDTQYF. CDR3 in DNA: TGTGCCAGCCTCCCCGGCCGAACTAGCGGAGGCACAGATACGCAGTATTTT.